Below are 15 T cell receptor beta chains sequenced from a single sample in a study of early stage breast cancer tumors. The table came from immunoSEQ multiplex PCR; TCRdb's copy has only in-frame clones and leaves some out. The sample has about 9,100 clones; 64% are singletons. Sequenced: breast tumor tissue. These TCRs come from a person in their sixties or seventies with breast cancer.

The chain joins TRBV27 to TRBJ2-7; D might be TRBD2 (5 bases). Looked up from germline, CDR1 is MNHEY and CDR2 is SMNVEV (reference sequence). The CDR3 has 14 amino acids. V lost 6 bases to trimming and J lost 0 bases, with 12 bases between them. As DNA, the CDR3 is TGTGCCAGCAGCGAAAGCGGAAGCTCCTACGAGCAGTACTTC. Translating gives CASSESGSSYEQYF.

The gene calls are TRBV9 and TRBJ1-2; D gene uncertain. Trimming cost V 2 bases and J 2 bases, with 16 bases left between them. This CDR3 has 16 amino acids. Germline V CDR1 and CDR2: SGDLS, YYNGEE. The CDR3 DNA sequence: TGTGCCAGCAGCGTTCTCACACCGGCGGGGAACTATGGCTACACCTTC. Translating gives CASSVLTPAGNYGYTF. Together with reference TRBV9 and TRBJ1-2, the CDR3 gives the full variable domain: DSGVTQTPKHLITATGQRVTLRCSPRSGDLSVYWYQQSLDQGLQFLIQYYNGEERAKGNILERFSAQQFPDLHSELNLSSLELGDSALYFCASSVLTPAGNYGYTFGSGTRLTVV.

The rearrangement links TRBV2 to TRBJ1-2, with 8 bases matching TRBD1. Germline V gene sequence: CDR1 SNHLY, CDR2 FYNNEI. With 2 bases clipped from V and 5 bases from J, the junction kept 4 bases outside the gene matches. This CDR3 spans 14 amino acids. CDR3 loop: CASSEFRQGYGYTF. The CDR3 region has the DNA TGTGCCAGCAGTGAATTTAGACAGGGGTATGGCTACACCTTC.

The gene calls are TRBV2 and TRBJ2-4; 8 bases line up with TRBD1. CDR1 is SNHLY, CDR2 FYNNEI, per germline. V gave up 6 bases and J gave up 14 bases; unmatched junction bases: 9. CDR3 length: 12 residues. CDR3 DNA sequence: TGTGCCAGCAGGGGGAACAGGGGGGAAAAGTACTTC. Translated, it gives CASRGNRGEKYF.

The chain has TRBV6-1 and TRBJ2-5; 8 nucleotides align to TRBD1. With V trimmed by 6 bases and J by 2 bases, 8 bases remained unmatched. The CDR3 runs to 15 residues. Germline V CDR1 and CDR2: MNHNS, SASEGT. In DNA form, the CDR3 reads TGTGCCAGCAGCAGGACAGGGAACGGTCAAGAGACCCAGTACTTC. Its protein is CASSRTGNGQETQYF.

The chain carries TRBV9 and TRBJ1-5, with a tentative D call TRBD1 (5 bases). V lost 4 bases to trimming and J lost 11 bases, with 16 bases between them. The CDR3 totals 13 residues. Per the germline V gene, CDR1 is SGDLS and CDR2 is YYNGEE. CDR3 sequence reads: CASSPGGFGAQHF. In DNA, the CDR3 is TGTGCCAGCAGCCCCGGGGGGTTTGGGGCCCAGCATTTT.

By sample fraction, this clone is medium-sized (0.01 to 0.1%). The chain couples TRBV15 to TRBJ2-7; possible D gene TRBD1, 5 bases. In germline, CDR1 is LNHNV, CDR2 YYDKDF (reference sequence). Trimming left V 0 bases short and J 7 bases short, with 16 bases between. The CDR3 runs to 15 residues. CDR3 residues: CATSRDSQGYREQYF. CDR3 nucleotide sequence: TGTGCCACCAGCAGAGATTCCCAGGGTTATCGGGAGCAGTACTTC.

The chain uses TRBV27 and TRBJ1-4, with 8 bases aligning to TRBD1. The V gene end was trimmed by 5 bases and the J gene end by 7 bases; junction bases not matched to a gene: 3. CDR1 and CDR2 from the germline V gene are MNHEY and SMNVEV (reference sequence). This CDR3 has 13 amino acids. CDR3 DNA sequence: TGTGCCAGCAGTGGACAGGGTCGTGAAAAACTGTTTTTT. It encodes CASSGQGREKLFF. The full variable domain, rest sourced from reference TRBV27 and TRBJ1-4, is EAQVTQNPRYLITVTGKKLTVTCSQNMNHEYMSWYRQDPGLGLRQIYYSMNVEVTDKGDVPEGYKVSRKEKRNFPLILESPSPNQTSLYFCASSGQGREKLFFGSGTQLSVL.

For this clone: The same CDR3 can be traced to other DNA sequences in this sample. CDR3 residues: CASRQAGDTQYF. The CDR3 bases are TGTGCCAGTAGACAGGCCGGGGATACGCAGTATTTT. This chain uses TRBV19 with TRBJ2-3, with a tentative D call TRBD1 (5 bases). From germline, CDR1 is LNHDA and CDR2 SQIVND (reference sequence). The CDR3 is 12 amino acids. V gave up 6 bases and J gave up 6 bases, with 10 bases separating them.

The chain is built from TRBV10-3 and TRBJ2-3; a weak D match, TRBD1 (5 bases). Trimming cost V 6 bases and J 7 bases, with 17 bases left between them. CDR3 length equals 14 residues. Germline CDR1 ENHRY, CDR2 SYGVKD. For the CDR3, the DNA is TGTGCCATCAGCCCCCCCAGCAGGGAATATACGCAGTATTTT. Protein product: CAISPPSREYTQYF.

This clone was detected a few times. J is TRBJ1-1 and V is TRBV5-1; possibly TRBD1 for D (6 bases). The CDR3 is made up of 16 amino acids. The germline gives CDR1 SGHRS, CDR2 YFSETQ. The V gene lost 6 bases and the J gene lost 0 bases, with 18 bases spanning the gap. The DNA of the CDR3 is TGCGCCAGCATCCCTGGGGCAGGGGCGATGAACACTGAAGCTTTCTTT. Its protein is CASIPGAGAMNTEAFF.

This clone was seen just once. The chain joins TRBV9 to TRBJ2-3; D assignment may be TRBD1 or TRBD2 (6 bases each). Trimming took off 4 bases at V and 5 bases at J, with 20 bases between the two ends. Germline CDR1 SGDLS, CDR2 YYNGEE. The length of the CDR3 is 16 residues. CDR3: CASSPRGGTQRDTQYF. The CDR3 DNA reads as TGTGCCAGCAGCCCGAGAGGGGGGACCCAGAGAGATACGCAGTATTTT.

This chain links TRBV19 with TRBJ2-1; 10 bases match TRBD1. The CDR3 contains 17 residues. Germline CDR1 and CDR2: LNHDA and SQIVND (reference sequence). J was trimmed by 10 bases and V by 0 bases; bases with no gene match: 12. The CDR3 spells CASSIDLRQGALGEQFF. As DNA, the CDR3 is TGTGCCAGTAGTATAGATCTTCGACAGGGGGCCCTTGGAGAGCAGTTCTTC.

This chain joins TRBV9 and TRBJ1-6; D remains unclear. The germline V and J ends were trimmed by 4 bases and 4 bases, with 18 bases remaining between them. In germline, CDR1 is SGDLS, CDR2 YYNGEE. The CDR3 is 17 residues long. The CDR3 is CASSPKVEISYNSPLHF. DNA of the CDR3: TGTGCCAGCAGCCCGAAGGTTGAGATCTCATATAATTCACCCCTCCACTTT.

This chain connects TRBV6-5 to TRBJ1-6; D remains ambiguous. V lost 3 bases and J lost 0, with 6 bases in between. There are 15 residues in the CDR3. The germline V gene encodes CDR1 MNHEY and CDR2 SVGAGI. The CDR3 coding sequence is TGTGCCAGCAGTTATTGGAGCTCCTATAATTCACCCCTCCACTTT. This sequence encodes CASSYWSSYNSPLHF.